This T cell receptor beta chain was captured in a study of T cell responses to AZD1222 COVID-19 vaccine. Only a few counts were recorded for this clone. The antigen is undetermined. Produced via immunoSEQ multiplex PCR; TCRdb's table is partial and in-frame only. The data contain over 100,000 clones, approximately 88% of them singletons. Whole-study results and caveats: Donor demographics were predominantly white British with a female majority; clonal diversity may be underestimated.

V shed 3 bases and J shed 6 bases, with 14 bases lying between them. This CDR3 contains 13 residues. In germline, CDR1 is GTSNPN, CDR2 SVGIG (reference sequence). The chain joins TRBV30 to TRBJ1-2; D not certain. The specimen comprised peripheral blood, sampled on day 0 of AZD1222 vaccination. This TCR was sampled from an adult in good health. The DNA of the CDR3 is TGTGCCTGGAGCGTTAATAATCGGCATGGCTACACCTTC. It yields the protein CAWSVNNRHGYTF.